These T cell receptor beta chains were read from a single sample in a study of blood T cell repertoires in COVID-19. Here immunoSEQ multiplex PCR was the method, and the copy in TCRdb shows in-frame clones only, minus some. The sample has approximately 270,000 clones, approximately 88% seen once. The sequencing sample was made of peripheral blood. The receptors shown here come from a man aged 50-60 years with acute or convalescent COVID-19. Each CDR3 is given with its conserved first and last residue. The order of the fields is V gene, D gene, J gene, clone size, CDR3 protein, CDR3 DNA. The D gene is left open where the match is weak. Part of the rows lack a size; the others show once, few, many or a class for expanded clones.

>TRBV18|.|TRBJ2-7|.
CASSESLSGARSILQYF
TGTGCCAGCTCCGAAAGCCTTAGCGGAGCCCGCTCTATTTTGCAGTACTTC
>TRBV7-2|TRBD1|TRBJ2-2|.
CASSFFTGVTGELFF
TGTGCCAGCAGCTTCTTCACAGGGGTCACCGGGGAGCTGTTTTTT
>TRBV20-1|.|TRBJ2-7|.
CSADLGGEQYF
TGCAGTGCTGACCTCGGGGGCGAGCAGTACTTC
>TRBV5-1|.|TRBJ2-7|.
CASSLRDKAYEQYF
TGCGCCAGCAGCCTAAGGGACAAAGCCTACGAGCAGTACTTC
>TRBV4-1|TRBD1|TRBJ1-2|.
CASSQDSGTGGIPYGYTF
TGCGCCAGCAGCCAAGATAGCGGGACAGGGGGCATCCCCTATGGTTACACCTTC
>TRBV7-3|.|TRBJ1-2|.
CASSLEGYGYTF
TGTGCCAGCAGCTTGGAGGGTTATGGCTACACCTTC
>TRBV6-6|TRBD2|TRBJ2-7|.
CASSDPGEGEQYF
TGTGCCAGCAGTGACCCCGGGGAGGGCGAGCAGTACTTC
>TRBV3-1/TRBV3-2|.|TRBJ1-2|.
CASSPAASGGYTF
TGTGCCAGCAGCCCAGCGGCTTCGGGGGGCTACACCTTC
>TRBV10-3|.|TRBJ2-1|.
CAISEGRSDNEQFF
TGTGCCATCAGTGAGGGTAGAAGCGACAATGAGCAGTTCTTC
>TRBV9|TRBD2|TRBJ2-3|.
CASSPLGGDTQYF
TGTGCCAGCAGCCCTCTCGGGGGGGATACGCAGTATTTT
>TRBV7-9|TRBD1|TRBJ2-2|.
CASSDRADTGELFF
TGTGCCAGCAGCGACAGGGCGGACACCGGGGAGCTGTTTTTT
>TRBV11-2|.|TRBJ2-5|.
CATGLHILETQYF
TGTGCCACGGGACTTCACATCCTAGAGACCCAGTACTTC
>TRBV7-6|TRBD1|TRBJ1-6|.
CASSLVDRASNSPLHF
TGTGCCAGCAGCTTAGTAGACAGGGCTTCGAATTCACCCCTCCACTTT
>TRBV27|.|TRBJ2-3|.
CASSLVFGSSKDPLSTDTQYF
TGTGCCAGCAGTTTAGTTTTCGGGTCATCCAAGGATCCACTTAGCACAGATACGCAGTATTTT
>TRBV5-1|.|TRBJ1-3|.
CASSPDSYYSGNTIYF
TGCGCCAGCAGCCCCGACAGCTACTACTCTGGAAACACCATATATTTT
>TRBV5-1|.|TRBJ2-2|.
CASSFRGGNTGELFF
TGCGCCAGCAGCTTTAGGGGGGGAAACACCGGGGAGCTGTTTTTT
>TRBV2|TRBD1|TRBJ2-7|.
CASSQDRTPYEQYF
TGTGCCAGCAGTCAGGACAGGACCCCCTACGAGCAGTACTTC
>TRBV21-1|.|TRBJ1-3|.
CATYTARTSGNTIYF
TGTGCCACCTACACAGCCCGTACCTCTGGAAACACCATATATTTT
>TRBV18|TRBD1|TRBJ1-1|once
CASSARQGVNTEAFF
TGTGCCAGCTCAGCAAGACAGGGAGTGAACACTGAAGCTTTCTTT
>TRBV6-6|.|TRBJ1-2|.
CASTPRGGQGYTF
TGTGCCAGCACCCCACGGGGGGGGCAGGGCTACACCTTC
>TRBV9|TRBD1|TRBJ2-1|.
CASSPADRVDREQFF
TGTGCCAGCAGCCCGGCGGACAGGGTCGACCGTGAGCAGTTCTTC
>TRBV19|.|TRBJ2-2|.
CASSRQLNTGELFF
TGTGCCAGTAGTCGACAGCTTAACACCGGGGAGCTGTTTTTT
>TRBV9|.|TRBJ1-1|once
CASSVGEGRGTEAFF
TGTGCCAGCAGCGTAGGGGAGGGGCGAGGGACTGAAGCTTTCTTT
>TRBV9|TRBD2|TRBJ2-1|.
CASSVGLAGDPYRNEQFF
TGTGCCAGCAGCGTTGGGCTAGCGGGGGACCCCTACCGGAATGAGCAGTTCTTC
>TRBV19|TRBD2|TRBJ2-4|once
CASSMQGGLAKNIQYF
TGTGCCAGTAGTATGCAGGGAGGGTTAGCCAAAAACATTCAGTACTTC
>TRBV27|.|TRBJ2-7|.
CASSLSGLEAGGYEQYF
TGTGCCAGCAGTTTATCTGGACTTGAAGCGGGTGGCTACGAGCAGTACTTC